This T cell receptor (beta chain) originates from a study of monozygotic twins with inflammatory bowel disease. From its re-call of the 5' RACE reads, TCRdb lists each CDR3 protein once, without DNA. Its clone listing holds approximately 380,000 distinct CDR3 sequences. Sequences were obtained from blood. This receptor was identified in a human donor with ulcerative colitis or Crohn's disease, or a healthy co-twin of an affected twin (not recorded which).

The CDR3 region is CASSRSLDEQYF. The gene calls are TRBV7-2 and TRBJ2-7. Germline CDR1 reads SGHTA; CDR2 reads FQGNSA. This CDR3 has 12 residues.